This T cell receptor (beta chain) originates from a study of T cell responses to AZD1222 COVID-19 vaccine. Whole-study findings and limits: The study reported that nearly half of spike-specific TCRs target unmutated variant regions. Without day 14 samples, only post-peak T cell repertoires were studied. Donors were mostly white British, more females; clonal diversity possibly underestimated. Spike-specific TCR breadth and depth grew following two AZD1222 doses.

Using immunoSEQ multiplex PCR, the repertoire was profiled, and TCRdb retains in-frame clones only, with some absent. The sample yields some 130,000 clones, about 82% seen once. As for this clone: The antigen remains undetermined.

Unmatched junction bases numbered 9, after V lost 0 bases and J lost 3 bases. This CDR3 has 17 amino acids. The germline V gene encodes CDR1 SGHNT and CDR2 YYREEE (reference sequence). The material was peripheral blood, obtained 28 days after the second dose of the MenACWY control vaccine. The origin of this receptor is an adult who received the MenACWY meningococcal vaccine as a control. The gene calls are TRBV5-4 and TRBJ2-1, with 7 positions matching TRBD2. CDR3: CASSLGEGAGFYNEQFF. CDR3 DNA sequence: TGTGCCAGCAGCTTGGGGGAGGGTGCGGGATTCTACAATGAGCAGTTCTTC.